These 27 T cell receptor beta chains originate from one sample sequenced in a study of blood T cell repertoires in COVID-19. Here immunoSEQ multiplex PCR was the method, and the copy in TCRdb shows in-frame clones only, minus some. The table records 40,000 to 50,000 clones, 75% to 90% of them present only once. The sample consisted of peripheral blood. These receptors came from a human donor in a cohort sampled during active COVID-19. The donor label of this sample is uncertain.

The chain combines TRBV6-5 with TRBJ2-7; 7 bases agree with TRBD1. The CDR3 has 15 amino acids. CDR1 and CDR2 (germline): MNHEY, SVGAGI. V lost 6 bases and J lost 4; bases outside the gene matches: 12. CDR3 nucleotide sequence: TGTGCCAGCAGAGGACAGGCCCGCCTGAGGTACGAGCAGTACTTC. Amino acids: CASRGQARLRYEQYF.

V usage is TRBV5-4 and J usage is TRBJ1-3; maybe TRBD1 (5 bases). Germline V CDR1 and CDR2: SGHNT, YYREEE (reference sequence). V was shortened by 4 bases and J by 6 bases, with 11 bases between the two germline ends. This CDR3 contains 13 residues. The chain's CDR3 is CASSLGGANTIYF. The CDR3 DNA reads TGTGCCAGCAGCCTGGGCGGGGCAAACACCATATATTTT.

This rearrangement joins TRBV27 to TRBJ2-7; 9 bases match TRBD2. Per germline, CDR1 MNHEY and CDR2 SMNVEV (reference sequence). V lost 6 bases, J lost 3 bases, and 6 bases stayed unmatched. The CDR3 length is 14 residues. CDR3 nucleotides: TGTGCCAGCAGCCATCGGACTAGCGACTACGAGCAGTACTTC. It encodes CASSHRTSDYEQYF.

This CDR3 reads CASSRDRGTDTQYF. CDR3 nucleotide sequence: TGCGCCAGCAGCCGTGACAGGGGCACAGATACGCAGTATTTT. The V and J genes are TRBV5-1 and TRBJ2-3, with TRBD1 identical over 7 bases. CDR3 length: 14 amino acids. Germline values: CDR1 SGHRS, CDR2 YFSETQ. V was clipped by 4 bases and J by 1 base; unmatched bases: 3.

CDR3 sequence reads: CASSLAGTGADTQYF. The CDR3 nucleotides are TGTGCCAGCAGCTTAGCGGGGACAGGGGCAGATACGCAGTATTTT. The rearrangement uses TRBV7-6 and TRBJ2-3; 10 nucleotides align to TRBD1. The ends lost 0 bases at V and 4 bases at J; junction bases unmatched: 1. This CDR3 has 15 amino acids. CDR1 SGHVS and CDR2 FNYEAQ come from the germline V gene.

The rearrangement joins TRBV7-8 to TRBJ2-5, with 11 bases aligning to TRBD2. CDR3 length: 15 amino acids. After removal of 7 bases from V and 4 bases from J, the junction contained 8 bases not matched to a gene. Germline V gene data show CDR1 as SGHVS and CDR2 as FQNEAQ. The DNA of the CDR3 is TGTGCCAGCAACTTTTCTAGCGGGGGGTTAGAGACCCAGTACTTC. Protein sequence: CASNFSSGGLETQYF.

This clone has only one observation. This chain uses TRBV6-5 with TRBJ1-2; TRBD1 agrees at 8 bases. Looked up from germline, CDR1 is MNHEY and CDR2 is SVGAGI. CDR3 length: 15 amino acids. The ends lost 4 bases at V and 5 bases at J; junction bases unmatched: 9. The CDR3 sequence: CASSSPGGLAYGYTF. In nucleotides, the CDR3 is TGTGCCAGCAGTTCGCCAGGGGGCCTTGCGTATGGCTACACCTTC.

The chain uses TRBV5-1 and TRBJ2-1; 10 bases are a match to TRBD1. The V gene end was trimmed by 0 bases and the J gene end by 6 bases; junction bases not matched to a gene: 3. This CDR3 is 15 amino acids long. Germline V gene sequence: CDR1 SGHRS, CDR2 YFSETQ. CDR3 protein: CASSLVGQGTNEQFF. The DNA for the CDR3 is TGCGCCAGCAGCTTGGTGGGACAGGGGACCAATGAGCAGTTCTTC.

CDR3 coding DNA: TGTGCCAGCAGTTCCATGGGACTAGCTCTCACCGGGGAGCTGTTTTTT. Its translation: CASSSMGLALTGELFF. J is TRBJ2-2 and V is TRBV6-6, with TRBD2 identical over 9 bases. V shed 4 bases, J shed 4 bases, and the junction held 7 bases outside the gene matches. The CDR3 is made up of 16 amino acids. CDR1 and CDR2 from the germline V gene are MNHNY and SVGAGI (reference sequence).

This clone has a single count. V is TRBV15 and J is TRBJ1-3; perhaps TRBD1 as D (6 bases). Trimming took off 3 bases at V and 0 bases at J, with 12 bases between the two ends. Germline V CDR1 and CDR2: LNHNV, YYDKDF (reference sequence). The CDR3 extends over 16 amino acids. The CDR3 nucleotides read TGTGCCACCAGCAGCCAGGGGCCGACCTCTGGAAACACCATATATTTT. This sequence encodes CATSSQGPTSGNTIYF. Drawing the rest from reference TRBV15 and TRBJ1-3, the complete variable domain is DAMVIQNPRYQVTQFGKPVTLSCSQTLNHNVMYWYQQKSSQAPKLLFHYYDKDFNNEADTPDNFQSRRPNTSFCFLDIRSPGLGDTAMYLCATSSQGPTSGNTIYFGEGSWLTVV.

V usage is TRBV27 and J usage is TRBJ1-1, with TRBD1 as a possible D gene (6 bases). The germline V gene encodes CDR1 MNHEY and CDR2 SMNVEV (reference sequence). The CDR3 sequence is 12 residues long. Trimming took 6 bases from V and 10 from J, leaving 15 bases between them. As DNA, the CDR3 is TGTGCCAGCAGAGGTGGAAGGGGGGGAGCTTTCTTT. It yields the protein CASRGGRGGAFF.

This chain uses TRBV18 with TRBJ2-1; tentative D call: TRBD1 (6 bases). V was pared by 2 bases and J by 0 bases, with 11 bases between. CDR1 and CDR2 from the germline V gene are KGHSH and LQKENI. The CDR3 is made up of 16 amino acids. The CDR3 region is CASSPGQLSSYNEQFF. CDR3 nucleotide sequence: TGTGCCAGCTCACCAGGACAGCTAAGCTCCTACAATGAGCAGTTCTTC.

V gene TRBV19 combines with J gene TRBJ2-5; TRBD2 matches at 13 bases. Unmatched junction bases numbered 7, after V lost 4 bases and J lost 5 bases. This CDR3 region has 16 residues. The germline gives CDR1 LNHDA, CDR2 SQIVND (reference sequence). This chain's CDR3 is CASSTTSGGVWETQYF. CDR3 DNA sequence: TGTGCCAGTAGTACTACTAGCGGGGGGGTATGGGAGACCCAGTACTTC.

In nucleotides, the CDR3 is TGCGCCAGCAGCTTGGACGGAGCCTACGAGCAGTACTTC. As protein: CASSLDGAYEQYF. The chain employs TRBV5-1 and TRBJ2-7; no firm D call. The V and J ends lost 0 bases and 2 bases respectively, with 6 bases between them. The CDR3 is 13 residues long. Per the germline V gene, CDR1 is SGHRS and CDR2 is YFSETQ.

J is TRBJ2-7 and V is TRBV5-6, with a tentative D call TRBD1 (6 bases). The CDR3 covers 15 residues. Germline V gives CDR1 SGHDT, CDR2 YYEEEE. Trimming took off 4 bases at V and 3 bases at J, with 17 bases between the two ends. CDR3 protein: CASSTSRQGNYEQYF. The CDR3 nucleotides are TGTGCCAGCAGCACTAGTCGGCAGGGGAACTACGAGCAGTACTTC.

The V gene is TRBV5-1, the J gene TRBJ2-3; D uncertain. In germline, CDR1 is SGHRS, CDR2 YFSETQ. Deletions cut 3 bases from V and 5 bases from J, with 7 bases between. CDR3 length: 12 residues. Here the CDR3 DNA reads TGCGCCAGCAGCTCTCCCGGAGATACGCAGTATTTT. Its protein is CASSSPGDTQYF. The full variable domain, with the rest looked up from reference TRBV5-1 and TRBJ2-3, is KAGVTQTPRYLIKTRGQQVTLSCSPISGHRSVSWYQQTPGQGLQFLFEYFSETQRNKGNFPGRFSGRQFSNSRSEMNVSTLELGDSALYLCASSSPGDTQYFGPGTRLTVL.

The chain couples TRBV13 to TRBJ2-7; 14 bases agree with TRBD2. There are 19 residues in the CDR3. CDR1 is PRHDT and CDR2 is FYEKMQ in the germline V gene (reference sequence). The J segment lost 0 bases and the V segment lost 4 bases, leaving 11 bases of the junction unmatched. The CDR3 loop reads CASSYPGTSGGPSSYEQYF. The DNA for the CDR3 is TGTGCCAGCAGCTACCCAGGGACTAGCGGGGGCCCTAGCTCCTACGAGCAGTACTTC.

This clone was seen a handful of times. The chain employs TRBV7-9 and TRBJ2-2, with 9 bases aligning to TRBD2. The CDR3 spans 17 residues. Germline V gene lookup returns CDR1 SEHNR and CDR2 FQNEAQ (reference sequence). The trim removed 6 bases at V and 4 bases at J, leaving 12 bases unmatched. The CDR3 spells CASRTGLARQGTGELFF. CDR3 DNA sequence: TGTGCCAGCAGGACGGGACTAGCCCGCCAGGGCACCGGGGAGCTGTTTTTT.

The J gene is TRBJ1-2, the V gene TRBV4-1; D is possibly TRBD1 (6 bases). Germline V CDR1 and CDR2: MGHRA, YSYEKL. The germline V and J ends were trimmed by 3 bases and 4 bases, with 21 bases remaining between them. The CDR3 has 17 residues. Here the CDR3 reads CASSQLQGASSPYGYTF. DNA for the CDR3: TGCGCCAGCAGCCAGTTACAGGGTGCTTCATCCCCCTATGGCTACACCTTC.

This CDR3 reads CASSPTGQGVNEQFF. The CDR3 nucleotides are TGTGCCAGCTCACCAACGGGACAGGGAGTCAATGAGCAGTTCTTC. The rearrangement uses TRBV18 and TRBJ2-1; TRBD1 aligns across 9 bases. CDR3 length: 15 amino acids. V gave up 2 bases and J gave up 6 bases; unmatched junction bases: 5. In germline, CDR1 is KGHSH, CDR2 LQKENI.

This sequence joins TRBV2 and TRBJ1-1, with 8 bases matching TRBD1. Trimming removed 9 bases from V and 5 bases from J; junction bases left unmatched: 8. The CDR3 runs 13 residues. Germline V gene lookup returns CDR1 SNHLY and CDR2 FYNNEI. CDR3 coding DNA: TGTGCCAGTGGAGGACAGGGCAAAACTGAAGCTTTCTTT. It translates to CASGGQGKTEAFF.

The chain couples TRBV7-2 to TRBJ2-2; tentatively, D is TRBD2 (5 bases). CDR3 length: 15 amino acids. The germline V gene has CDR1 SGHTA and CDR2 FQGNSA. Trimming removed 8 bases from V and 4 bases from J, with 17 bases in between. In nucleotides, the CDR3 is TGTGCCAGCCCCCCTGCCGGGAAGGTCACCGGGGAGCTGTTTTTT. Translated, it gives CASPPAGKVTGELFF.

This clone was recorded a few times. The V call is TRBV18, the J call TRBJ2-7, with 9 bases identical to TRBD1. Germline V CDR1 and CDR2: KGHSH, LQKENI. CDR3 length: 14 amino acids. Trimming removed 3 bases from V and 6 bases from J; junction bases left unmatched: 6. CDR3 amino acids: CASSPGQGFSEQYF. CDR3 nucleotide sequence: TGTGCCAGCTCACCGGGACAGGGTTTTTCCGAGCAGTACTTC.

This chain uses TRBV5-5 with TRBJ2-5; the D gene is possibly TRBD1 (5 bases). The germline V gene encodes CDR1 SGHKS and CDR2 YYEKEE (reference sequence). The V and J ends lost 2 bases and 5 bases respectively, with 19 bases between them. This CDR3 contains 16 residues. The CDR3 bases are TGTGCCAGCAGCTTCACTTTAGGGGTGATCAAGGAGACCCAGTACTTC. This gives the protein CASSFTLGVIKETQYF.

J is TRBJ2-7 and V is TRBV4-2; 7 bases are a match to TRBD2. The germline V gene has CDR1 LGHNA and CDR2 YNFKEQ. Losses at the gene ends were 4 bases for V and 3 bases for J; bases not matched to a gene: 6. CDR3 length equals 14 residues. CDR3 sequence reads: CASSRGGTGYEQYF. In DNA form, the CDR3 reads TGTGCCAGCAGCCGGGGGGGAACAGGCTACGAGCAGTACTTC.

This clone was counted a single time. This chain uses TRBV6-1 with TRBJ1-3; 7 bases map to TRBD1. The CDR3 loop spans 15 amino acids. V lost 2 bases and J lost 9; bases outside the gene matches: 10. Germline values: CDR1 MNHNS, CDR2 SASEGT. The CDR3 reads CASSEQTGNGGTIYF. Here the CDR3 DNA reads TGTGCCAGCAGTGAACAGACAGGGAATGGGGGCACCATATATTTT.

V and J are TRBV5-1 and TRBJ2-3, with 11 bases aligning to TRBD1. Per germline, CDR1 SGHRS and CDR2 YFSETQ. The ends lost 4 bases at V and 2 bases at J; junction bases unmatched: 6. The CDR3 has 16 amino acids. CDR3 in DNA: TGCGCCAGCAGCGCCGCGGGACAGGGGGACACAGATACGCAGTATTTT. This encodes CASSAAGQGDTDTQYF.